The 26 T cell receptor beta chains below come from one sample, sequenced in a study of shared clonotypes between healthy human individuals. CD45RO-negative, CCR7-selected cells formed the naive CD8 fraction, which excluded terminally differentiated effector memory CD45RA+ cells. Measured with immunoSEQ multiplex PCR; TCRdb has only the in-frame clones, and not every one. This table has roughly 2.1 million clones, around 93% appearing once. The material sequenced was naive CD8+ T cells from PBMCs. These TCRs come from a young man in good health. Some clones in this sample may be carry-over from other donors' samples.

The CDR3 protein is CASSYSTGIEEKLFF. The CDR3 region has the DNA TGTGCCAGCAGTTACTCGACAGGCATCGAGGAAAAACTGTTTTTT. The chain has TRBV6-5 and TRBJ1-4, with a possible D match to TRBD1 (6 bases). V was shortened by 0 bases and J by 8 bases, with 13 bases between the two germline ends. The CDR3 has 15 residues. Looked up from germline, CDR1 is MNHEY and CDR2 is SVGAGI.

The J gene is TRBJ1-3, the V gene TRBV6-1; no clear D. V gave up 0 bases and J gave up 0 bases, with 9 bases separating them. The length of the CDR3 is 16 residues. CDR1 MNHNS and CDR2 SASEGT come from the germline V gene. The CDR3 sequence is CASSEAAASSGNTIYF. In nucleotides, the CDR3 is TGTGCCAGCAGTGAAGCGGCGGCCTCCTCTGGAAACACCATATATTTT.

The chain has TRBV6-5 and TRBJ2-1; 7 nucleotides line up with TRBD2. CDR3 length equals 10 residues. V trimming: 8 bases; J trimming: 9 bases; junction bases outside the gene matches: 1. Per the germline V gene, CDR1 is MNHEY and CDR2 is SVGAGI. CDR3 loop: CASGGGEQFF. In DNA form, the CDR3 reads TGTGCCAGCGGGGGGGGTGAGCAGTTCTTC.

The chain links TRBV19 to TRBJ1-1, with D hard to call. CDR1 LNHDA and CDR2 SQIVND come from the germline V gene (reference sequence). Between the trimmed V and J ends, which lost 8 bases and 2 bases, there was a span of 9 bases. This CDR3 has 12 amino acids. The CDR3 loop is CASLQGNTEAFF. The DNA of the CDR3 is TGTGCCAGTCTTCAAGGAAACACTGAAGCTTTCTTT.

The V gene is TRBV5-5, the J gene TRBJ2-7; perhaps TRBD1 as D (5 bases). The V gene lost 0 bases and the J gene lost 3 bases, with 13 bases spanning the gap. The CDR3 contains 15 residues. CDR1 and CDR2 from the germline V gene are SGHKS and YYEKEE (reference sequence). The CDR3 coding sequence is TGTGCCAGCAGCTTGGAGGCAGGGCTGGACTACGAGCAGTACTTC. Translation: CASSLEAGLDYEQYF.

The J gene is TRBJ1-2, the V gene TRBV5-4, with 7 bases fitting TRBD1. The V and J ends lost 0 bases and 1 base, in that order; junction bases with no gene match: 12. This CDR3 comprises 18 residues. CDR1 SGHNT and CDR2 YYREEE come from the germline V gene (reference sequence). The CDR3 loop reads CASSLGPPAGGLNYGYTF. The CDR3 nucleotides read TGTGCCAGCAGCTTGGGTCCGCCGGCAGGGGGGCTTAACTATGGCTACACCTTC.

V gene TRBV19 combines with J gene TRBJ2-1; weak D call: TRBD2 (6 bases). Germline CDR1 is LNHDA and CDR2 is SQIVND (reference sequence). The CDR3 has 13 residues. V was shortened by 5 bases and J by 8 bases, with 13 bases between the two germline ends. In DNA form, the CDR3 reads TGTGCCAGTAGTCGCGGGACTTTCTATGAGCAGTTCTTC. Amino acid sequence: CASSRGTFYEQFF.

This chain joins TRBV27 and TRBJ2-2, with 8 bases matching TRBD2. The germline gives CDR1 MNHEY, CDR2 SMNVEV (reference sequence). The CDR3 sequence is 15 residues long. V shed 6 bases and J 6 bases; nucleotides not matched to a gene: 9. The CDR3: CASRTGTRYSGELFF. CDR3 nucleotides: TGTGCCAGCAGGACCGGGACTAGGTATTCCGGGGAGCTGTTTTTT.

The CDR3 region is CASSHGRSSGKITYEQYF. The CDR3, as DNA: TGTGCCAGCAGCCATGGCCGGTCTAGCGGGAAGATTACCTACGAGCAGTACTTC. V gene TRBV4-2 combines with J gene TRBJ2-7, with 9 bases identical to TRBD2. The V gene end was trimmed by 3 bases and the J gene end by 2 bases; junction bases not matched to a gene: 14. The CDR3 is 18 amino acids. CDR1 and CDR2 from the germline V gene are LGHNA and YNFKEQ.

This chain connects TRBV9 to TRBJ2-5; D ambiguous. The CDR3 contains 15 residues. Germline loops: CDR1 SGDLS, CDR2 YYNGEE. Trimming removed 2 bases at V and 5 bases at J, with 16 bases between. In nucleotides, the CDR3 is TGTGCCAGCAGCGTCATCGACGGGCTGAGTGAGACCCAGTACTTC. Encoded protein: CASSVIDGLSETQYF.

DNA for the CDR3: TGCGCCAGCAGCTTGAGCGGAGGGACAGCCTTCTCCTACGAGCAGTACTTC. Amino acids: CASSLSGGTAFSYEQYF. This chain links TRBV5-1 with TRBJ2-7, with D maybe TRBD1 (7 bases). V was clipped by 1 base and J by 0 bases, with 17 bases between them. Per germline, CDR1 SGHRS and CDR2 YFSETQ. CDR3 length: 17 amino acids.

The chain recombines TRBV6-4 with TRBJ1-1; D is unclear. V was shortened by 3 bases and J by 6 bases, with 11 bases between the two germline ends. Germline V gene sequence: CDR1 MRHNA, CDR2 SNTAGT. The CDR3 spans 13 residues. CDR3 nucleotides: TGTGCCAGCAGTGAGGAAGGGAGGTCTGAAGCTTTCTTT. Protein: CASSEEGRSEAFF.

A remark on this clone: Other DNA sequences of this sample code for an identical CDR3. The gene calls are TRBV28 and TRBJ2-2; maybe TRBD2 (5 bases). The V end was cut by 2 bases, the J end by 5 bases, with 6 bases between. The CDR3 extends over 13 amino acids. Germline values: CDR1 MDHEN, CDR2 SYDVKM. In nucleotides, the CDR3 is TGTGCCAGCAGTTTAACGGGGACCGGGGAGCTGTTTTTT. Translation gives CASSLTGTGELFF.

V usage is TRBV21-1 and J usage is TRBJ1-5. TRBV21-1 is listed as a pseudogene. The CDR3 consists of 16 residues. The DNA for the CDR3 is TGTGCCAGCAGCACACCCCAACACGGCGAGCATCAGCCCCAGCATTTT. Translation gives CASSTPQHGEHQPQHF.

This clone was counted between two and nine times. V gene TRBV12-5 combines with J gene TRBJ1-1; no clear D gene. There are 13 residues in the CDR3. Per germline, CDR1 LGHNT and CDR2 FRNRAP. V was shortened by 1 base and J by 8 bases, with 11 bases between the two germline ends. CDR3 protein: CASGLENWSEAFF. The CDR3 region has the DNA TGTGCTAGTGGTTTGGAAAACTGGTCCGAAGCTTTCTTT.

This chain uses TRBV27 with TRBJ1-5; D uncertain. Trimming removed 2 bases at V and 0 bases at J, with 8 bases between. Germline CDR1 and CDR2: MNHEY and SMNVEV (reference sequence). The length of the CDR3 is 15 residues. CDR3 coding DNA: TGTGCCAGCAGTTTAGGGTTTTCTAGCAATCAGCCCCAGCATTTT. It specifies CASSLGFSSNQPQHF.

This clone appeared once. The chain links TRBV7-9 to TRBJ2-3; tentative D call: TRBD1 (5 bases). Germline V gene sequence: CDR1 SEHNR, CDR2 FQNEAQ (reference sequence). V was clipped by 6 bases and J by 2 bases, with 12 bases between them. The CDR3 runs 14 residues. CDR3 loop: CASRSGGHTDTQYF. The CDR3 DNA sequence: TGTGCCAGCAGATCCGGCGGACACACAGATACGCAGTATTTT.

This clone has more than one count but fewer than ten. V and J are TRBV2 and TRBJ1-1; TRBD1 matches at 7 bases. Unmatched junction bases numbered 9, after V lost 8 bases and J lost 0 bases. From germline, CDR1 is SNHLY and CDR2 FYNNEI. CDR3 length equals 15 residues. CDR3 in amino acids: CASRYRGVMNTEAFF. Written as DNA, the CDR3 is TGTGCCAGCCGTTACAGGGGAGTGATGAACACTGAAGCTTTCTTT. Full variable domain (remainder filled in from reference TRBV2 and TRBJ1-1): EPEVTQTPSHQVTQMGQEVILRCVPISNHLYFYWYRQILGQKVEFLVSFYNNEISEKSEIFDDQFSVERPDGSNFTLKIRSTKLEDSAMYFCASRYRGVMNTEAFFGQGTRLTVV.

Note on this clone: Sequence at one end of the junction differs from germline and may be a read error. The chain uses TRBV19 and TRBJ1-2, with TRBD1 matching over 7 bases. There are 14 residues in the CDR3. The V gene's germline CDR1 is LNHDA and CDR2 SQIVND (reference sequence). In DNA form, the CDR3 reads TGTGCCAGTAGGATAGACAGGGCGGTTGGTGGCTACACCTTC. It is translated as CASRIDRAVGGYTF.

This clone was counted once. The V gene is TRBV7-9, the J gene TRBJ1-2; no reliable D call. V was clipped by 1 base and J by 8 bases, with 14 bases between them. The length of the CDR3 is 14 residues. Per germline, CDR1 SEHNR and CDR2 FQNEAQ (reference sequence). CDR3 DNA: TGTGCCAGCAGCTTAGGATGGGAGGGCGGAGGCTACACCTTC. This gives the protein CASSLGWEGGGYTF.

J is TRBJ1-5 and V is TRBV7-9, with D hard to call. V was shortened by 4 bases and J by 1 base, with 11 bases between the two germline ends. Germline V gives CDR1 SEHNR, CDR2 FQNEAQ (reference sequence). The CDR3 loop spans 15 amino acids. The CDR3 loop reads CASSSDLGSNQPQHF. In DNA, the CDR3 is TGTGCCAGCAGCTCAGACTTAGGGAGCAATCAGCCCCAGCATTTT.

The CDR3 here is CASSFHWDGQNTEAFF. The CDR3 coding sequence is TGTGCCAGCAGCTTCCACTGGGACGGTCAGAACACTGAAGCTTTCTTT. The chain links TRBV7-9 to TRBJ1-1; a possible D gene is TRBD1 (5 bases). The CDR3 has 16 amino acids. Trimming cost V 3 bases and J 1 base, with 15 bases left between them. In germline, CDR1 is SEHNR, CDR2 FQNEAQ (reference sequence).

Concerning this clone: This sample includes further DNA sequences coding for the same CDR3. The chain carries TRBV4-1 and TRBJ2-7, with a weak D call TRBD1 (6 bases). CDR1 MGHRA and CDR2 YSYEKL come from the germline V gene. The V and J ends lost 1 base and 3 bases respectively, with 7 bases between them. The CDR3 has 13 amino acids. CDR3 nucleotides: TGCGCCAGCAGCCAAGTCAGGGGCTACGAGCAGTACTTC. Translated: CASSQVRGYEQYF.

J is TRBJ1-3 and V is TRBV25-1, with D uncertain. Germline loops: CDR1 MGHDK, CDR2 SYGVNS. Trimming left V 7 bases short and J 0 bases short, with 10 bases between. The CDR3 runs to 14 residues. CDR3 in amino acids: CASTPGSSGNTIYF. For the CDR3, the DNA is TGTGCCAGCACTCCTGGGAGCTCTGGAAACACCATATATTTT.

This chain uses TRBV5-1 with TRBJ2-2, with 9 positions matching TRBD2. The CDR3 spans 17 residues. J was trimmed by 7 bases and V by 4 bases; bases with no gene match: 14. The germline V gene encodes CDR1 SGHRS and CDR2 YFSETQ. CDR3 bases: TGCGCCAGCAGCCCCTGGGCGAGCGGGAGGATGATCGGGGAGCTGTTTTTT. Translating gives CASSPWASGRMIGELFF.

The gene calls are TRBV4-1 and TRBJ2-1; perhaps TRBD2 as D (6 bases). Germline CDR1 and CDR2: MGHRA and YSYEKL. The V and J ends lost 1 base and 9 bases respectively, with 16 bases between them. The CDR3 sequence is 15 residues long. CDR3 sequence (DNA): TGCGCCAGCAGCCAAGTAAGGGACTCCCTAATTGAGCAGTTCTTC. The encoded protein is CASSQVRDSLIEQFF.